Shown below are 18 T cell receptor beta chains from a single sample sequenced in a study of monozygotic twins with inflammatory bowel disease. TCRdb reprocessed the 5' RACE reads and stores each CDR3 protein as one record, lacking DNA. The sample's table shows tens of thousands of distinct CDR3 sequences. Sequencing was carried out using blood. These receptors were taken from a human donor with ulcerative colitis or Crohn's disease, or a healthy co-twin of an affected twin (not recorded which).

V gene TRBV7-7 combines with J gene TRBJ1-1; TCRdb designates TRBD1, a call that cannot be tested without DNA. Germline V gene lookup returns CDR1 SSHAT and CDR2 FNYEAQ (reference sequence). This CDR3 spans 16 amino acids. CDR3 loop: CASSSPGQGRRAEAFF.

The chain's CDR3 is CATSDLNSGETQYF. The rearrangement uses TRBV24-1 and TRBJ2-5; checking the TCRdb D call of TRBD2 is not possible without DNA. The CDR3 covers 14 residues. Germline loops: CDR1 KGHDR, CDR2 SFDVKD.

The J gene is TRBJ1-1, the V gene TRBV5-1; TCRdb outputs TRBD1, but without DNA this stays unchecked. The CDR3 consists of 14 residues. From germline, CDR1 is SGHRS and CDR2 YFSETQ. The CDR3: CASSPGSLDPEAFF.

The chain is built from TRBV9 and TRBJ1-3. Germline CDR1 SGDLS, CDR2 YYNGEE. This CDR3 is 15 amino acids long. Here the CDR3 reads CASSVAADSGNTIYF.

The chain links TRBV29-1 to TRBJ2-1; TCRdb's D gene call, TRBD1, goes unchecked for lack of DNA. This CDR3 is 14 amino acids long. Germline values: CDR1 SQVTM, CDR2 ANQGSEA. CDR3 sequence reads: CSVEEVQGYNEQFF.

The V gene is TRBV20-1, the J gene TRBJ2-5; the D call from TCRdb, TRBD2, cannot be confirmed without DNA. The CDR3 sequence is 13 residues long. The germline V gene encodes CDR1 DFQATT and CDR2 SNEGSKA (reference sequence). This CDR3 is CSARVPSQETQYF.

The J gene is TRBJ2-1, the V gene TRBV9. This CDR3 contains 13 residues. In germline, CDR1 is SGDLS, CDR2 YYNGEE. CDR3 region: CASSVDSPNEQFF.

This rearrangement joins TRBV6-1 to TRBJ2-3; the D gene TCRdb calls, TRBD1, cannot be checked with no DNA. Germline V gene sequence: CDR1 MNHNS, CDR2 SASEGT. The CDR3 has 15 amino acids. The CDR3 loop is CASSAYGTLADTQYF.

The chain couples TRBV7-9 to TRBJ2-3; TCRdb selects TRBD1, and the lack of DNA leaves this call unchecked. The CDR3 totals 17 residues. Germline V lookup: CDR1 SEHNR, CDR2 FQNEAQ (reference sequence). CDR3 sequence: CASSLIPGMVLTDTQYF.

The chain carries TRBV7-9 and TRBJ2-5. CDR1 is SEHNR and CDR2 is FQNEAQ in the germline V gene (reference sequence). The CDR3 is 13 amino acids. Here the CDR3 reads CASSSGFQETQYF.

V and J are TRBV11-2 and TRBJ1-6; TCRdb gives TRBD1 as the D gene, but with no DNA this cannot be confirmed. Germline loops: CDR1 SGHAT, CDR2 FQNNGV. The CDR3 is 13 amino acids. CDR3 amino acids: CASSWTGDSPLHF.

The rearrangement joins TRBV6-5 to TRBJ1-1; lacking DNA, the TRBD1 call made by TCRdb goes unchecked. Germline V lookup: CDR1 MNHEY, CDR2 SVGAGI. This CDR3 region has 13 residues. The CDR3: CASSQGRNTEAFF.

The chain is built from TRBV11-2 and TRBJ1-4; TCRdb selects TRBD1, and the lack of DNA leaves this call unchecked. CDR3 length: 16 residues. Germline V gene sequence: CDR1 SGHAT, CDR2 FQNNGV. CDR3 residues: CASSSGAVRPNEKLFF.

The gene calls are TRBV18 and TRBJ2-7. There are 14 residues in the CDR3. Germline V gene lookup returns CDR1 KGHSH and CDR2 LQKENI. CDR3 amino acids: CASSPGVSSYEQYF.

This chain joins TRBV29-1 and TRBJ2-3. Germline V gene lookup returns CDR1 SQVTM and CDR2 ANQGSEA. This CDR3 has 12 residues. The CDR3 spells CSVTVLTDTQYF.

The chain couples TRBV5-1 to TRBJ2-1; the TCRdb D gene call, TRBD1, has no DNA to confirm it. The CDR3 contains 14 residues. CDR1 and CDR2 (germline): SGHRS, YFSETQ. CDR3 sequence: CASSLGQGGGEQFF.

This rearrangement joins TRBV7-6 to TRBJ2-5. Germline CDR1 SGHVS, CDR2 FNYEAQ. The CDR3 extends over 12 amino acids. The CDR3 spells CASSLFRETQYF.

This chain joins TRBV29-1 and TRBJ2-5. Germline values: CDR1 SQVTM, CDR2 ANQGSEA. The CDR3 consists of 13 residues. CDR3 protein: CSVRYRYQETQYF.